A selection of T cell receptor beta chains follows, all from one sample in a study of blood T cell repertoires in COVID-19. The protocol was immunoSEQ multiplex PCR, while the TCRdb copy is restricted to in-frame clones and leaves out a portion. The sample has about 62,000 clones; about 83% are singletons. The sequencing sample was made of peripheral blood. These receptors all come from a human donor in a cohort sampled during active COVID-19. Each CDR3 is given with its conserved first and last residue. Each record gives: V gene, CDR3 protein.

TRBV6-5	CASSFERGPTGELFF
TRBV2	CASSFGRGEAFF
TRBV7-9	CASSPPGLLTYTF
TRBV10-3	CATKRRANTEAFF
TRBV20-1	CSASEGAGTYEQYF
TRBV19	CASSPTGSNQPQHF
TRBV5-4	CASSNFQGPGTEAFF
TRBV15	CATSTGYDQPQHF
TRBV5-1	CASSFGDRLTGELFF
TRBV5-1	CASSLIGEGEQFF
TRBV14	CASSQHRGTETQYF
TRBV11-2	CASSLGHSGAGELFF
TRBV2	CASSDRGLLGYTF
TRBV18	CASSGSSGSFAEQFF
TRBV5-8	CASSKTGGTLGYTF
TRBV7-8	CASSLRDRRNEKLFF
TRBV11-2	CASSLRQGGAQYF
TRBV19	CASTPLTSGRPHEQFF
TRBV6-6	CASRNAGTGGQETQYF
TRBV30	CASLASGQETQYF
TRBV14	CASSQIRGGPSTDTQYF
TRBV7-8	CASSYNTDTQYF
TRBV5-4	CASSFTGGSTEAFF
TRBV6-6	CASSRTSGRAYEQYF
TRBV27	CASSLGGSGNTIYF
TRBV9	CASSVDGGGQPQHF
TRBV19	CASSIGRGHTGELFF
TRBV10-3	CAISESAYNYGYTF
TRBV6-1	CASSDGGGPYEQYF
TRBV9	CASSVLRDRALAGTGNEQFF
TRBV5-1	CASGMGRAQETQYF
TRBV4-2	CASSETYSGANVLTF
TRBV6-6	CASSSTGNYGYTF
TRBV5-5	CASSLAGAGGYTEAFF
TRBV28	CASSPGFWAKNIQYF
TRBV7-6	CATRGGYAGELFF
TRBV7-8	CASSPHRATYEQYF
TRBV28	CASSTRGGSTEAFF
TRBV7-8	CASSLRTGVMETQYF
TRBV6-5	CASRKTGLGYGYTF
TRBV18	CASSSMNTEAFF
TRBV3-1/TRBV3-2	CASSQGGYQPQHF
TRBV10-3	CAISESGYGYTF
TRBV7-9	CASSLGSGGNQPQHF
TRBV20-1	CSASDYWETQYF
TRBV28	CASRVLAGELFF
TRBV4-2	CASSPNRGRETQYF
TRBV5-1	CASSLDAGGRSYNEQFF
TRBV27	CASNPSGFNYEQYF
TRBV5-6	CASSAGTRILLPSYNEQFF
TRBV18	CASSPHRDNSPLHF
TRBV4-2	CASSQGRDSPLHF
TRBV15	CATSRGVKGPGGYTF
TRBV7-9	CASDGGGTSSYEQYF
TRBV5-1	CASAPSGSLADTQYF